One and the same sample provided the 8 T cell receptor beta chains below, sequenced in a study of blood T cell repertoires in COVID-19. Profiled with immunoSEQ multiplex PCR; TCRdb holds only in-frame clones, not every one. Here the sample spans approximately 190,000 clones, 84% being singletons. The sequencing sample was made of peripheral blood. Receptors were obtained from a human donor in a cohort sampled during active COVID-19.

This rearrangement joins TRBV9 to TRBJ2-2; 8 bases align to TRBD1. Germline V gives CDR1 SGDLS, CDR2 YYNGEE. Unmatched junction bases numbered 15, after V lost 5 bases and J lost 6 bases. This CDR3 comprises 17 residues. CDR3 in DNA: TGTGCCAGCAGTTCTCATCCGGGACAGGCGATCTCCGGGGAGCTGTTTTTT. Its protein is CASSSHPGQAISGELFF.

The chain joins TRBV5-1 to TRBJ2-1, with a weak D call TRBD2 (6 bases). Germline V gene data show CDR1 as SGHRS and CDR2 as YFSETQ. The CDR3 consists of 15 residues. The V gene lost 6 bases and the J gene lost 7 bases, with 20 bases spanning the gap. The CDR3 is CASTPLLGGGNEQFF. The CDR3 bases are TGCGCCAGCACCCCTCTTCTGGGAGGCGGTAATGAGCAGTTCTTC.

The chain recombines TRBV30 with TRBJ2-5; 8 nucleotides agree with TRBD2. CDR1 and CDR2 from the germline V gene are GTSNPN and SVGIG (reference sequence). With V trimmed by 1 base and J by 5 bases, 9 bases remained unmatched. The CDR3 sequence is 15 residues long. Here the CDR3 reads CAWSGKRGPRETQYF. CDR3 nucleotide sequence: TGTGCCTGGAGTGGCAAGCGGGGGCCCCGGGAGACCCAGTACTTC.

The chain has TRBV3-1 (or the pseudogene TRBV3-2) and TRBJ2-1; D might be TRBD2 (5 bases). CDR3 length: 16 residues. Germline-derived CDR1 and CDR2 are LGHDT and YNNKEL (reference sequence). Deletions cut 4 bases from V and 5 bases from J, with 18 bases between. The CDR3 DNA follows: TGTGCCAGCAGCCCCCTGCAACGAGGGCCCCACAATGAGCAGTTCTTC. Amino acid sequence: CASSPLQRGPHNEQFF.

The genes are TRBV7-9 and TRBJ2-5, with D possibly matching TRBD1 (5 bases). Trimming cost V 8 bases and J 4 bases, with 14 bases left between them. Germline V CDR1 and CDR2: SEHNR, FQNEAQ (reference sequence). The CDR3 loop spans 13 amino acids. As DNA, the CDR3 is TGTGCCAGCTTACAGGAGAATTTAGAGACCCAGTACTTC. This gives the protein CASLQENLETQYF.

This chain joins TRBV18 and TRBJ1-5; TRBD1 matches 10 bases. After removal of 5 bases from V and 3 bases from J, the junction contained 10 bases not matched to a gene. The CDR3 sequence is 17 residues long. Per germline, CDR1 KGHSH and CDR2 LQKENI. This chain's CDR3 is CASSETGTGANNQPQHF. CDR3 coding DNA: TGTGCCAGCTCAGAAACCGGGACAGGGGCCAACAATCAGCCCCAGCATTTT. Filled out from reference TRBV18 and TRBJ1-5, the complete variable domain reads NAGVMQNPRHLVRRRGQEARLRCSPMKGHSHVYWYRQLPEEGLKFMVYLQKENIIDESGMPKERFSAEFPKEGPSILRIQQVVRGDSAAYFCASSETGTGANNQPQHFGDGTRLSIL.

The V gene is TRBV2, the J gene TRBJ1-4, with D maybe TRBD1 (5 bases). The CDR3 has 13 amino acids. Deletions cut 1 base from V and 11 bases from J, with 11 bases between. CDR1 is SNHLY and CDR2 is FYNNEI in the germline V gene. CDR3 sequence: CASSEVSAGKLFF. For the CDR3, the DNA is TGTGCCAGCAGTGAAGTGAGCGCAGGGAAACTGTTTTTT.

V usage is TRBV30 and J usage is TRBJ2-7; D perhaps matches TRBD2 (6 bases). Trimming took off 0 bases at V and 3 bases at J, with 12 bases between the two ends. The CDR3 contains 14 residues. Germline V gives CDR1 GTSNPN, CDR2 SVGIG (reference sequence). CDR3 nucleotide sequence: TGTGCCTGGAGTGTACATAGCGGCCACTACGAGCAGTACGTC. This sequence encodes CAWSVHSGHYEQYV.